One sample yielded the 21 T cell receptor beta chains listed below, sequenced in a study of shared clonotypes between healthy human individuals (TCRdb year 2020). Libraries were prepared through the immunoSEQ multiplex PCR assay. This is the immuneACCESS table as TCRdb keeps it, with only in-frame sequences that have V and J called. A part of the clones is gone; compared with another copy, unresolved V genes explain less than half, and the rest is unexplained. This sample holds about 520,000 clones; 95% to 97% were observed only once. The leading ten clones occupy about 0.059% of the sample. The sequenced sample consisted of naive CD4+ T cells sorted from blood. This sample's cell subset or site label indicates: CD45RA+ positively selected. All receptors derive from a woman aged 25 to 39 in good health.

In this sample, this clone turned up once. This chain uses TRBV6-6 with TRBJ1-2; 9 bases align to TRBD1. The CDR3 spans 12 residues. Germline V lookup: CDR1 MNHNY, CDR2 SVGAGI (reference sequence). The V segment lost 10 bases and the J segment 5 bases; nucleotides outside the gene matches: 5. The CDR3 loop is CATRTGVYGYTF. The CDR3 region has the DNA TGTGCCACCCGGACAGGGGTTTATGGCTACACCTTC.

The chain uses TRBV18 and TRBJ2-1; 8 bases are shared with TRBD2. The CDR3 extends over 16 amino acids. In germline, CDR1 is KGHSH, CDR2 LQKENI. V trimming: 5 bases; J trimming: 0 bases; junction bases outside the gene matches: 6. CDR3 amino acids: CASSSQAGVSYNEQFF. The CDR3 coding sequence is TGTGCCAGCTCATCTCAAGCGGGAGTCTCCTACAATGAGCAGTTCTTC.

This chain joins TRBV20-1 and TRBJ2-7; D call uncertain. This CDR3 is 11 amino acids long. The V end was cut by 4 bases, the J end by 5 bases, with 9 bases between. Germline V CDR1 and CDR2: DFQATT, SNEGSKA (reference sequence). The CDR3 bases are TGCAGTGCTAAGATAGCCCACGAGCAGTACTTC. Encoded protein: CSAKIAHEQYF.

The CDR3 DNA sequence: TGTGCCAGCTTCAGCCTGAACACCGGGGAGCTGTTTTTT. Its translation: CASFSLNTGELFF. The rearrangement links TRBV28 to TRBJ2-2, with no clear D. Germline V gene lookup returns CDR1 MDHEN and CDR2 SYDVKM. Deletions cut 8 bases from V and 1 base from J, with 8 bases between. There are 13 residues in the CDR3.

The CDR3 region is CASSPGAGRDQPQHF. CDR3 nucleotide sequence: TGTGCCAGCTCACCCGGGGCAGGGCGGGATCAGCCCCAGCATTTT. The chain has TRBV18 and TRBJ1-5, with D maybe TRBD1 (5 bases). V lost 3 bases and J lost 5, with 14 bases in between. The germline gives CDR1 KGHSH, CDR2 LQKENI. The CDR3 consists of 15 residues.

The chain uses TRBV11-2 and TRBJ2-7; D is unresolved. Trimming removed 0 bases at V and 12 bases at J, with 9 bases between. CDR1 SGHAT and CDR2 FQNNGV come from the germline V gene. The CDR3 covers 11 residues. CDR3 DNA sequence: TGTGCCAGCAGCTTAGACAGGACGCGGTACTTC. Protein sequence: CASSLDRTRYF.

The chain joins TRBV9 to TRBJ1-4; tentative D call: TRBD1 (5 bases). Germline CDR1 reads SGDLS; CDR2 reads YYNGEE. Trimming cost V 4 bases and J 5 bases, with 12 bases left between them. This CDR3 is 14 amino acids long. The CDR3 loop is CASSLTGANEKLFF. For the CDR3, the DNA is TGTGCCAGCAGCCTAACAGGCGCCAATGAAAAACTGTTTTTT.

The rearrangement uses TRBV18 and TRBJ2-3; tentatively, D is TRBD2 (5 bases). The V gene lost 1 base and the J gene lost 1 base, with 15 bases spanning the gap. CDR1 is KGHSH and CDR2 is LQKENI in the germline V gene. This CDR3 contains 17 residues. CDR3 in amino acids: CASSPLQKVSGTDTQYF. The CDR3 coding sequence is TGTGCCAGCTCACCACTTCAAAAGGTTAGCGGCACAGATACGCAGTATTTT. The variable domain in full, with the rest retrieved from reference TRBV18 and TRBJ2-3, is NAGVMQNPRHLVRRRGQEARLRCSPMKGHSHVYWYRQLPEEGLKFMVYLQKENIIDESGMPKERFSAEFPKEGPSILRIQQVVRGDSAAYFCASSPLQKVSGTDTQYFGPGTRLTVL.

The V and J genes are TRBV28 and TRBJ2-1; D is undetermined. The CDR3 is made up of 16 amino acids. V lost 4 bases to trimming and J lost 0 bases, with 13 bases between them. Germline V lookup: CDR1 MDHEN, CDR2 SYDVKM. The CDR3 loop is CASSSSFYGSYNEQFF. The CDR3 DNA reads as TGTGCCAGCAGTTCGAGCTTTTACGGCTCCTACAATGAGCAGTTCTTC.

The chain uses TRBV5-1 and TRBJ2-7; unclear D gene. The CDR3 contains 12 residues. V shed 4 bases and J shed 4 bases, with 9 bases lying between them. Per the germline V gene, CDR1 is SGHRS and CDR2 is YFSETQ. The CDR3 nucleotides are TGCGCCAGCAGCCCAGGAGTTTACGAGCAGTACTTC. Protein product: CASSPGVYEQYF.

The V call is TRBV28, the J call TRBJ2-5, with unresolved D. Judging by the DNA end, TRBJ2-7 fits better; the J call may be wrong. Germline loops: CDR1 MDHEN, CDR2 SYDVKM. This CDR3 contains 14 residues. Written as DNA, the CDR3 is TGTGCCAGCATGGGGTTCCCACCCTCCTACGAGCAGTACTTC. Residues: CASMGFPPSYEQYF.

This chain connects TRBV7-9 to TRBJ2-5, with 11 bases identical to TRBD2. This CDR3 has 17 amino acids. CDR1 is SEHNR and CDR2 is FQNEAQ in the germline V gene (reference sequence). V gave up 5 bases and J gave up 3 bases; unmatched junction bases: 11. CDR3 amino acids: CASSTTSGIIGEETQYF. In nucleotides, the CDR3 is TGTGCCAGCAGCACGACTAGCGGGATAATCGGGGAAGAGACCCAGTACTTC. The full variable domain, its missing parts supplied by reference TRBV7-9 and TRBJ2-5, is DTGVSQNPRHKITKRGQNVTFRCDPISEHNRLYWYRQTLGQGPEFLTYFQNEAQLEKSRLLSDRFSAERPKGSFSTLEIQRTEQGDSAMYLCASSTTSGIIGEETQYFGPGTRLLVL.

V usage is TRBV6-6 and J usage is TRBJ1-5; TRBD1 matches 8 bases. With 4 bases clipped from V and 5 bases from J, the junction kept 10 bases outside the gene matches. CDR1 MNHNY and CDR2 SVGAGI come from the germline V gene (reference sequence). This CDR3 is built from 16 residues. The CDR3 nucleotides read TGTGCCAGCAGTTCTGACAGGGGCATAGCGGATCAGCCCCAGCATTTT. Translated: CASSSDRGIADQPQHF.

The chain carries TRBV7-9 and TRBJ2-5; D uncertain. This CDR3 spans 12 amino acids. The germline CDR1 and CDR2 sequences are SEHNR and FQNEAQ (reference sequence). The V end lost 10 bases, the J end lost 4 bases, and 13 bases lay between the germline ends. The CDR3 DNA follows: TGTGCCACCGACCAAGGCGGAGAGACCCAGTACTTC. It codes for CATDQGGETQYF.

This sequence joins TRBV6-6 and TRBJ2-7; D is tentatively TRBD1 or TRBD2 (5 bases each). Trimming pared 6 bases from V and 3 bases from J, leaving 6 bases between. The CDR3 totals 11 residues. The germline gives CDR1 MNHNY, CDR2 SVGAGI (reference sequence). The CDR3 spells CASRGVYEQYF. The CDR3 DNA is TGTGCCAGCAGGGGGGTCTACGAGCAGTACTTC.

The chain is built from TRBV28 and TRBJ1-5; 9 bases are shared with TRBD1. The CDR3 contains 15 residues. V shed 5 bases, J shed 5 bases, and the junction held 7 bases outside the gene matches. Germline values: CDR1 MDHEN, CDR2 SYDVKM. The CDR3: CASSPGQGYDQPQHF. In DNA form, the CDR3 reads TGTGCCAGCAGTCCGGGACAGGGCTACGATCAGCCCCAGCATTTT.

The chain uses TRBV28 and TRBJ2-7; a weak D match, TRBD2 (6 bases). There are 10 residues in the CDR3. CDR1 and CDR2 (germline): MDHEN, SYDVKM. The V end lost 8 bases, the J end lost 5 bases, and 7 bases lay between the germline ends. The CDR3 region is CASGGDEQYF. DNA of the CDR3: TGTGCCAGCGGCGGGGACGAGCAGTACTTC.

V is TRBV7-3 and J is TRBJ2-3; the match to TRBD2 covers 12 bases. Looked up from germline, CDR1 is SGHTA and CDR2 is FQGTGA. The CDR3 spans 18 residues. V shed 0 bases and J 4 bases; nucleotides not matched to a gene: 8. DNA for the CDR3: TGTGCCAGCAGCTTAACTCCGCTAGCGGGAGGGCGCGCAGATACGCAGTATTTT. It is translated as CASSLTPLAGGRADTQYF.

The chain couples TRBV4-1 to TRBJ2-5; weak D call: TRBD1 (8 bases). The CDR3 spans 17 residues. The V gene lost 1 base and the J gene lost 1 base, with 16 bases spanning the gap. Germline V gives CDR1 MGHRA, CDR2 YSYEKL. CDR3 in amino acids: CASSQVAGGTGQETQYF. CDR3 coding DNA: TGCGCCAGCAGCCAAGTGGCCGGGGGGACAGGCCAAGAGACCCAGTACTTC.

The DNA for the CDR3 is TGCGCCAGCAACGAAGGCCAGGCCCAAGAGACCCAGTACTTC. Protein sequence: CASNEGQAQETQYF. This chain joins TRBV10-1 and TRBJ2-5; D remains unclear. Looked up from germline, CDR1 is WNHNN and CDR2 is SYGVQD (reference sequence). This CDR3 comprises 14 residues. The germline V and J ends were trimmed by 7 bases and 1 base, with 13 bases remaining between them.

The V call is TRBV9, the J call TRBJ1-3; no definite D call. CDR3 size: 14 residues. Per the germline V gene, CDR1 is SGDLS and CDR2 is YYNGEE. Trimming took off 2 bases at V and 7 bases at J, with 13 bases between the two ends. The CDR3 region is CASSVGASGNTIYF. In DNA form, the CDR3 reads TGTGCCAGCAGCGTCGGTGCGAGTGGGAACACCATATATTTT.